Listed here are 26 T cell receptor beta chains from one sample, sequenced in a study of PD-1 blockade in mismatch repair-deficient tumors. TCRdb's copy holds only in-frame clones and misses some; the assay was immunoSEQ multiplex PCR. Of tens of thousands of clones in the sample, 75% to 85% are singletons; the top ten hold 20% to 25%. Sequencing was performed on peripheral blood, taken 12 weeks after starting pembrolizumab. All receptors come from an adult with mismatch repair-deficient cancer.

The rearrangement uses TRBV5-1 and TRBJ2-2; 15 bases are shared with TRBD2. Germline V gene data show CDR1 as SGHRS and CDR2 as YFSETQ. V lost 4 bases and J lost 7; bases outside the gene matches: 11. The CDR3 is 18 residues long. The CDR3 here is CASSPGLAGGPFSGELFF. CDR3 DNA: TGCGCCAGCAGCCCAGGACTAGCGGGAGGGCCCTTCAGCGGGGAGCTGTTTTTT.

Details on this clone: At one end the junction does not follow the germline gene, possibly because of a read error. The chain links TRBV2 to TRBJ1-2; 7 bases align to TRBD1. Germline V gene lookup returns CDR1 SNHLY and CDR2 FYNNEI. CDR3 length: 11 amino acids. CDR3 sequence: CASIGSDRSIF. As DNA, the CDR3 is TGTGCCAGCATAGGATCGGACAGGAGTATCTTC.

The rearrangement uses TRBV2 and TRBJ1-1, with 11 bases fitting TRBD1. The CDR3 loop spans 15 amino acids. The ends lost 9 bases at V and 4 bases at J; junction bases unmatched: 10. The germline V gene encodes CDR1 SNHLY and CDR2 FYNNEI. The CDR3 nucleotides are TGTGCCAGGGACTTGGACAGGGGGCTGAGCACTGAAGCTTTCTTT. As protein: CARDLDRGLSTEAFF.

This clone was recorded a few times. The chain combines TRBV4-2 with TRBJ1-4; D not resolved. Trimming stripped 4 bases from V and 3 bases from J, with 6 bases between. The CDR3 sequence is 13 residues long. The germline V gene encodes CDR1 LGHNA and CDR2 YNFKEQ. The CDR3 bases are TGTGCCAGCAGCCTCGGAGCTAATGAAAAACTGTTTTTT. It is translated as CASSLGANEKLFF.

As DNA, the CDR3 is TGTGCCAGCAGCTTAGCCCCAGGGGAAGAAGAGACCCAGTACTTC. Translated, it gives CASSLAPGEEETQYF. The V call is TRBV7-9, the J call TRBJ2-5; D is perhaps TRBD1 (6 bases). The CDR3 consists of 15 residues. Trimming pared 0 bases from V and 3 bases from J, leaving 11 bases between. Germline CDR1 and CDR2: SEHNR and FQNEAQ (reference sequence).

V is TRBV7-8 and J is TRBJ2-7, with 10 bases identical to TRBD2. V trimming: 3 bases; J trimming: 6 bases; junction bases outside the gene matches: 5. The CDR3 loop spans 14 amino acids. Germline V gives CDR1 SGHVS, CDR2 FQNEAQ. The CDR3 spells CASSFFLAGAEQYF. The CDR3 DNA reads TGTGCCAGCAGCTTTTTTCTAGCGGGGGCCGAGCAGTACTTC.

The V call is TRBV2, the J call TRBJ2-1; 7 nucleotides align to TRBD2. The germline V gene has CDR1 SNHLY and CDR2 FYNNEI. The CDR3 consists of 17 residues. V gave up 2 bases and J gave up 4 bases; unmatched junction bases: 11. The CDR3 protein is CASSERREPIIYNEQFF. The CDR3 coding sequence is TGTGCCAGCAGTGAAAGGCGGGAGCCCATTATTTACAATGAGCAGTTCTTC. Full variable domain (missing parts from reference TRBV2 and TRBJ2-1): EPEVTQTPSHQVTQMGQEVILRCVPISNHLYFYWYRQILGQKVEFLVSFYNNEISEKSEIFDDQFSVERPDGSNFTLKIRSTKLEDSAMYFCASSERREPIIYNEQFFGPGTRLTVL.

The chain is built from TRBV19 and TRBJ2-1; D might be TRBD2 (5 bases). Germline CDR1 and CDR2: LNHDA and SQIVND (reference sequence). Trimming took off 1 base at V and 0 bases at J, with 13 bases between the two ends. The CDR3 length is 17 residues. CDR3 DNA: TGTGCCAGTAGTATAGGGGCGCCTGGGAGCTCCTACAATGAGCAGTTCTTC. Translated: CASSIGAPGSSYNEQFF.

CDR3 sequence reads: CASSLSPGLGTTNEKLFF. CDR3 nucleotides: TGTGCCAGCAGTTTATCGCCGGGACTGGGTACAACTAATGAAAAACTGTTTTTT. The V and J genes are TRBV27 and TRBJ1-4; weak D call: TRBD1 (5 bases). Trimming cost V 0 bases and J 0 bases, with 14 bases left between them. Germline V CDR1 and CDR2: MNHEY, SMNVEV (reference sequence). The CDR3 loop spans 18 amino acids.

The chain is built from TRBV28 and TRBJ2-3; the match to TRBD2 covers 7 bases. V lost 4 bases and J lost 0; bases outside the gene matches: 4. In germline, CDR1 is MDHEN, CDR2 SYDVKM. This CDR3 spans 15 amino acids. DNA for the CDR3: TGTGCCAGCAGTTGGTTTAGCGGGAGCACAGATACGCAGTATTTT. This codes for CASSWFSGSTDTQYF.

The chain has TRBV2 and TRBJ2-1; 13 positions agree with TRBD2. J lost 6 bases, V lost 3 bases, and 2 bases had no gene match. This CDR3 region has 15 residues. Germline V gene data show CDR1 as SNHLY and CDR2 as FYNNEI. This CDR3 is CASSDTSGRVNEQFF. DNA of the CDR3: TGTGCCAGCAGTGATACTAGCGGGAGGGTCAATGAGCAGTTCTTC.

The V and J genes are TRBV5-1 and TRBJ2-1; 9 nucleotides match TRBD1. V shed 5 bases, J shed 5 bases, and the junction held 5 bases outside the gene matches. The CDR3 has 14 amino acids. Germline V gene lookup returns CDR1 SGHRS and CDR2 YFSETQ. CDR3 DNA sequence: TGCGCCAGCAGGCCGGGACAGGGCGACAATGAGCAGTTCTTC. Its translation is CASRPGQGDNEQFF.

The rearrangement joins TRBV19 to TRBJ2-1; 7 bases map to TRBD1. V was clipped by 1 base and J by 0 bases; unmatched bases: 0. The CDR3 totals 15 residues. Germline lookup yields CDR1 LNHDA and CDR2 SQIVND (reference sequence). In DNA, the CDR3 is TGTGCCAGTAGTATAGGGGACAGCTCCTACAATGAGCAGTTCTTC. Translating gives CASSIGDSSYNEQFF.

The chain uses TRBV28 and TRBJ2-1; D ambiguous. Deletions cut 4 bases from V and 8 bases from J, with 6 bases between. CDR3 length equals 11 residues. The germline CDR1 and CDR2 sequences are MDHEN and SYDVKM. The CDR3 bases are TGTGCCAGCAGTTCACTGCATGAGCAGTTCTTC. This codes for CASSSLHEQFF.

The gene calls are TRBV19 and TRBJ2-7; 10 bases map to TRBD1. The germline V gene has CDR1 LNHDA and CDR2 SQIVND (reference sequence). This CDR3 spans 14 amino acids. The V and J ends lost 9 bases and 1 base, in that order; junction bases with no gene match: 6. The CDR3 spells CASRGTGESYEQYF. In DNA, the CDR3 is TGTGCCAGCAGAGGGACAGGGGAATCCTACGAGCAGTACTTC.

This chain links TRBV14 with TRBJ2-3; D is perhaps TRBD1 or TRBD2 (5 bases each). The CDR3 is 15 amino acids. In germline, CDR1 is SGHDN, CDR2 FVKESK. Trimming pared 4 bases from V and 6 bases from J, leaving 17 bases between. The CDR3 is CASSRTPGRTDTQYF. In nucleotides, the CDR3 is TGTGCCAGCAGCCGCACACCGGGACGGACGGATACGCAGTATTTT.

This clone was seen a single time. V gene TRBV28 combines with J gene TRBJ1-1, with 7 nucleotides matching TRBD1. Germline V gene sequence: CDR1 MDHEN, CDR2 SYDVKM. J was trimmed by 1 base and V by 4 bases; bases with no gene match: 3. The length of the CDR3 is 14 residues. As DNA, the CDR3 is TGTGCCAGCAGTTCCCAGGGGGAGAACACTGAAGCTTTCTTT. This gives the protein CASSSQGENTEAFF.

V gene TRBV9 combines with J gene TRBJ1-1; D unresolved. Germline V gene data show CDR1 as SGDLS and CDR2 as YYNGEE. The CDR3 runs 14 residues. Trimming removed 2 bases at V and 0 bases at J, with 8 bases between. The CDR3: CASSVGGMNTEAFF. DNA for the CDR3: TGTGCCAGCAGCGTCGGAGGAATGAACACTGAAGCTTTCTTT.

The chain is built from TRBV6-5 and TRBJ2-1; 8 nucleotides align to TRBD1. With 2 bases clipped from V and 15 bases from J, the junction kept 6 bases outside the gene matches. Germline V lookup: CDR1 MNHEY, CDR2 SVGAGI. This CDR3 is 12 amino acids long. The CDR3 nucleotides are TGTGCCAGCAGTTACCGAGGACAGGGTGGGTTCTTC. It codes for CASSYRGQGGFF.

V gene TRBV11-3 combines with J gene TRBJ1-1, with 8 nucleotides matching TRBD1. This CDR3 has 17 amino acids. Germline CDR1 reads SGHNT; CDR2 reads YENEEA. Trimming took 2 bases from V and 3 from J; bases not matched to a gene: 11. CDR3 sequence (DNA): TGTGCCAGCAGCTTACCCGGAACAGGGGGGTTTGACACTGAAGCTTTCTTT. Protein product: CASSLPGTGGFDTEAFF.

V is TRBV4-1 and J is TRBJ2-1, with TRBD1 as a possible D gene (6 bases). V gave up 0 bases and J gave up 7 bases, with 16 bases separating them. In germline, CDR1 is MGHRA, CDR2 YSYEKL. The CDR3 totals 16 residues. CDR3 sequence reads: CASSQDPPGARNEQFF. DNA of the CDR3: TGCGCCAGCAGCCAAGATCCCCCAGGGGCGAGAAATGAGCAGTTCTTC.

The J gene is TRBJ2-3, the V gene TRBV10-3; TRBD2 aligns across 9 bases. Trimming cost V 9 bases and J 2 bases; bases outside gene matches: 6. The CDR3 contains 14 residues. Looked up from germline, CDR1 is ENHRY and CDR2 is SYGVKD. The CDR3 DNA reads as TGTGCCATAAACACGGGACTAGCCACAGATACGCAGTATTTT. Its translation is CAINTGLATDTQYF.

This chain joins TRBV13 and TRBJ2-1; 9 bases match TRBD1. This CDR3 has 16 residues. V was pared by 5 bases and J by 9 bases, with 14 bases of the junction left unmatched. Germline V lookup: CDR1 PRHDT, CDR2 FYEKMQ (reference sequence). In nucleotides, the CDR3 is TGTGCCAGCAGCCCCGTGGGACAGGGACCGGAGGGTGAGCAGTTCTTC. This codes for CASSPVGQGPEGEQFF.

The sample holds one count of this clone. The chain carries TRBV6-1 and TRBJ2-7; D unresolved. The germline V and J ends were trimmed by 4 bases and 2 bases, with 9 bases remaining between them. This CDR3 has 13 residues. Germline values: CDR1 MNHNS, CDR2 SASEGT. CDR3 coding DNA: TGTGCCAGCAGTGGGGGTATAACCTACGAGCAGTACTTC. Its protein product is CASSGGITYEQYF.

The genes are TRBV29-1 and TRBJ2-5; D not resolved. This CDR3 has 13 residues. Trimming shortened V by 4 bases and J by 5 bases, and 14 bases separated the two germline ends. Per germline, CDR1 SQVTM and CDR2 ANQGSEA. Here the CDR3 DNA reads TGCAGCGTTGCCGGCGGTTGGCGGGAGACCCAGTACTTC. Protein: CSVAGGWRETQYF.

The chain has TRBV2 and TRBJ1-5, with D possibly matching TRBD1 (5 bases). Looked up from germline, CDR1 is SNHLY and CDR2 is FYNNEI. The CDR3 has 15 amino acids. V lost 3 bases, J lost 3 bases, and 12 bases lay in between. In DNA form, the CDR3 reads TGTGCCAGCAGTGACGAGCAGGGCAACAATCAGCCCCAGCATTTT. This codes for CASSDEQGNNQPQHF.